The 5 T cell receptor beta chains below all came from one sample that was sequenced in a study of shared clonotypes between healthy human individuals. This table comes from immunoSEQ multiplex PCR, and its TCRdb copy is limited to in-frame clones, with some not included. The sample holds about 1.5 million clones, 95% to 99% seen once. Source material: naive CD4+ T cells sorted from blood. The subset denotes: CD45RA+ positively selected. These receptor sequences come from a man between 25 and 39 years old in good health.

DNA for the CDR3: TGTGCCTGGAGTGAACGACGGGGCTCTGGGGCCAACGTCCTGACTTTC. Protein product: CAWSERRGSGANVLTF. The chain links TRBV30 to TRBJ2-6; perhaps TRBD2 as D (5 bases). The CDR3 covers 16 residues. V was clipped by 1 base and J by 0 bases, with 10 bases between them. The germline gives CDR1 GTSNPN, CDR2 SVGIG (reference sequence). The full variable domain, with the rest looked up from reference TRBV30 and TRBJ2-6, is SQTIHQWPATLVQPVGSPLSLECTVEGTSNPNLYWYRQAAGRGLQLLFYSVGIGQISSEVPQNLSASRPQDRQFILSSKKLLLSDSGFYLCAWSERRGSGANVLTFGAGSRLTVL.

This clone was found once. The J gene is TRBJ2-1, the V gene TRBV18; the match to TRBD1 covers 9 bases. V shed 3 bases, J shed 5 bases, and the junction held 5 bases outside the gene matches. This CDR3 spans 15 amino acids. Germline V gene sequence: CDR1 KGHSH, CDR2 LQKENI. CDR3 in amino acids: CASSPTGGFDNEQFF. The CDR3 coding sequence is TGTGCCAGCTCACCGACAGGGGGTTTCGACAATGAGCAGTTCTTC.

The chain carries TRBV5-1 and TRBJ1-1, with TRBD1 matching over 10 bases. With V trimmed by 4 bases and J by 4 bases, 13 bases remained unmatched. Germline assignment: CDR1 SGHRS and CDR2 YFSETQ. The CDR3 is 17 residues long. The CDR3 coding sequence is TGCGCCAGCAGCCATTCCCCGGGACAGGGGAGTGGCACTGAAGCTTTCTTT. It encodes CASSHSPGQGSGTEAFF.

This rearrangement joins TRBV18 to TRBJ2-6; D not certain. The CDR3 length is 15 residues. The germline gives CDR1 KGHSH, CDR2 LQKENI. Trimming shortened V by 2 bases and J by 0 bases, and 5 bases separated the two germline ends. Here the CDR3 reads CASSPTPSGANVLTF. The DNA for the CDR3 is TGTGCCAGCTCACCAACTCCCTCTGGGGCCAACGTCCTGACTTTC.

This clone occurred once. The chain employs TRBV30 and TRBJ1-1, with 7 positions matching TRBD1. The germline gives CDR1 GTSNPN, CDR2 SVGIG (reference sequence). J was trimmed by 3 bases and V by 4 bases; bases with no gene match: 8. This CDR3 is 14 amino acids long. As DNA, the CDR3 is TGTGCCTGGACGCAAACAGGGGCGTACACTGAAGCTTTCTTT. It encodes CAWTQTGAYTEAFF.